A selection of T cell receptor beta chains follows, all from one sample in a study of OX40 agonist ivuxolimab in advanced cancers. Sequencing used immunoSEQ multiplex PCR; TCRdb keeps in-frame clones, though not all of them. The data show tens of thousands of clones, around 90% seen once. The sample consisted of CD4+ or CD8+ T cells sorted from blood, taken in a trial of the OX40 agonist ivuxolimab. All receptors come from an adult with an advanced solid tumor such as melanoma, head and neck, liver or kidney cancer. Both conserved end residues are part of each CDR3. The order of the fields is V gene, J gene, CDR3 protein.

TRBV6-4	TRBJ2-1	CASSDDTHNEQFF
TRBV7-9	TRBJ2-1	CASSPGWGAEAGEFF
TRBV19	TRBJ2-4	CASQSGSVAKNIQYF
TRBV19	TRBJ2-1	CASSIGLPPNEQFF
TRBV28	TRBJ1-1	CASSFFYTEAFF
TRBV27	TRBJ1-5	CASSLIPGHQPQHF
TRBV19	TRBJ1-3	CASSGRDSGNTIYF
TRBV29-1	TRBJ2-1	CSVEDVAVTEQFF
TRBV19	TRBJ2-2	CASSIPASGRALLGELFF
TRBV9	TRBJ2-7	CASSVDNNSHEQYF
TRBV28	TRBJ2-2	CASSLYGRTGELFF
TRBV7-9	TRBJ1-1	CASSPGGTEAFF
TRBV15	TRBJ1-5	CATGPGQYSNQPQHF
TRBV28	TRBJ2-7	CASTETGGDSYEQYF
TRBV7-8	TRBJ2-1	CASSYADLGNEQFF
TRBV27	TRBJ2-2	CASSLTLGDTGELFF
TRBV5-4	TRBJ1-1	CASSPPLGQGVNTEAFF
TRBV6-5	TRBJ2-5	CASSRVGEWETQYF
TRBV5-5	TRBJ2-7	CASSLIDRSSYEQYF
TRBV19	TRBJ2-1	CASSIDARREGHNEQFF
TRBV9	TRBJ1-5	CASSVGAGGQPQHF
TRBV4-1	TRBJ2-1	CASSQDLAGGYNEQFF
TRBV28	TRBJ2-2	CASSFLAGVSGELFF
TRBV6-4	TRBJ2-1	CASSRAPYNEQFF
TRBV6-5	TRBJ1-1	CASSPRAPEAFF
TRBV6-1	TRBJ1-1	CAAGGGTEAFF
TRBV11-3	TRBJ2-7	CASSPPGHSYEQYF
TRBV5-4	TRBJ2-7	CASSHRDRGYEQYF
TRBV13	TRBJ1-1	CASSLGRAPNTEAFF
TRBV11-2	TRBJ2-1	CASSHGYNEQFF
TRBV5-4	TRBJ2-2	CASSSGYGELFF
TRBV12-5	TRBJ2-5	CASGDLRWGQETQYF
TRBV11-2	TRBJ1-1	CASSFPYPTEAFF
TRBV6-1	TRBJ2-2	CASSERAGPTGELFF
TRBV14	TRBJ1-3	CASSLGRKHSGNTIYF